This T cell receptor beta chain was sequenced for a study of post-analysis software for immune sequencing data (dated by TCRdb to 2014 to 2015). Study-wide context: Relapsing-remitting, secondary progressive and progressive-relapsing multiple sclerosis were recorded as disease courses, and subtype annotation was lacking for some patients. The multiple sclerosis patient repertoires were compared with approximately 11 previously published healthy control repertoires from donors aged roughly 6 to 27 years. A subset of samples was prepared in parallel using single-end sample barcoding, then pooled and co-amplified after Illumina adapter ligation.

The study at large found these results: Significantly higher frequencies in patients than in controls were found for a handful of TRBV segments, including TRBV5-6, TRBV5-1 and TRBV20-1. The multiple sclerosis patient group was slightly younger than the control group. Multiple sclerosis patients had significantly lower normalized Chao1 diversity than controls, a result that suggests substantial peripheral T-cell clonal expansion. Direct clustering with F measure showed strong co-clustering of samples prepared in the same batch, prompting a batch-effect correction.

To demonstrate the VDJtools post-analysis software, the study profiled TCR beta repertoires from the peripheral blood of about a dozen young patients with multiple sclerosis. The patients with multiple sclerosis were children and adolescents between 6 and 15 years of age. This clonotype was detected a few times. What this receptor recognizes is not known. The input lacks base qualities; no much larger clone sits a single base away. The method was PCR. Sequencer: Illumina HiSeq 2500. To reduce PCR and sequencing biases, unique molecular identifiers were incorporated into the TCR beta cDNA libraries. Every 1 to 10 million input T cells yielded approximately 500,000 cDNA molecules, meaning each molecule approximated one T cell. The patient libraries were prepared and sequenced using the same protocol as the earlier healthy control dataset. Within a given batch, samples were prepared together, multiplexed and sequenced on the same HiSeq lane. The paper's processing steps were these. MIGEC was used to process the raw barcoded reads, and molecular identifier groups with only a single read were discarded before consensus assembly and CDR3 extraction. Clonotype tables were post-analysed with VDJtools, normalizing diversity by down-sampling all datasets to the smallest sample size. Repertoire overlap clustering matched CDR3 amino acid but not nucleotide sequences to correct batch-related cross-sample contamination. Clones were called with MiXCR by TCRdb after fastp trimmed the public reads at Q25, and only in-frame beta chains were retained. Identical CDR3 proteins give one entry, which carries the most common genes and DNA. Here the V and J calls rest on TCRdb's processing, not on the authors' analysis. In this sample the table shows roughly 730,000 distinct CDR3 sequences, 25% to 30% of which occur a single time. The ten most abundant clones make up roughly 0.54% of the sample.

There are 13 amino acids in the CDR3, from cysteine to phenylalanine inclusive. This entry keeps only the CDR3 DNA: 39 bases, framed from base 1. Via the germline V gene, CDR1 is MNHEY and CDR2 SVGEGT. The junction shows trimming of 4 bases on V and 11 bases on J, and the gene matches do not reach 10 bases of it. The rearrangement combines TRBV6-2 or TRBV6-3 with TRBJ2-5; a stretch of 7 junction bases matches TRBD1. This sequence originates from a girl aged 5-17 years with multiple sclerosis. The sample taken for sequencing was blood. The sequence in DNA is TGTGCCAGCAGTTTGGGCCTAGAGGACAGGCAGTACTTC. This is translated as CASSLGLEDRQYF.